This T cell receptor beta chain was sequenced during a study of beta chain features in type 1 diabetes. In germline, CDR1 is SQVTM, CDR2 ANQGSEA. This CDR3 has 11 residues. The germline V and J ends were trimmed by 4 bases and 8 bases, with 10 bases remaining between them. Since all of the isolated RNA was reverse transcribed, expressed TCRB transcripts were what got sequenced. Only in-frame clones appear in the TCRdb table, and some are missing; sequencing was by immunoSEQ multiplex PCR. The sample has fewer than 250,000 clones, approximately 70% seen once. V and J are TRBV29-1 and TRBJ2-3; unclear D gene. The sequenced material came from naive CD4+ T cells from blood. This receptor was obtained from a man aged 25 to 45 in good health. As DNA, the CDR3 is TGCAGCGTTGGAGACTTGGGTACGCAGTATTTT. This codes for CSVGDLGTQYF.